The 22 T cell receptor beta chains in this list originate from one sample, sequenced in a study of a mutant IDH1 vaccine in newly diagnosed glioma (dated by TCRdb to the early 2020s). The antigens of these receptors remain unknown. Taken with the paper, the label for time point translates to: week 11, during vaccination. Each vaccine dose was 300 ug of a 20-mer mutant IDH1 peptide in Montanide, given subcutaneously with topical imiquimod. Libraries were constructed by the immunoSEQ multiplex PCR assay. TCRdb mirrors the immuneACCESS table, restricted to in-frame sequences. Some clones are absent from its copies; in checked studies, under half trace to an unresolved V gene, and the reason for the others is unknown. Present in this sample are fewer than 70,000 clones, about nine tenths of which were seen just once. The ten largest clonotypes hold 1.5% to 2% of the sample. Sequences were derived from PBMCs, sampled from a glioma patient whose treatment included an IDH1 peptide vaccine. The receptor source for this set is a man aged 35-49 years with glioma.

The CDR3 protein is CASSLKGGTGELFF. DNA for the CDR3: TGTGCCAGCAGCTTAAAGGGTGGGACCGGGGAGCTGTTTTTT. The chain carries TRBV7-8 and TRBJ2-2; D remains unclear. The length of the CDR3 is 14 residues. Germline CDR1 SGHVS, CDR2 FQNEAQ. V was cut by 2 bases and J by 5 bases, with 9 bases left in between. The entire variable domain, with the rest obtained from reference TRBV7-8 and TRBJ2-2, is as follows: GAGVSQSPRYKVAKRGQDVALRCDPISGHVSLFWYQQALGQGPEFLTYFQNEAQLDKSGLPSDRFFAERPEGSVSTLKIQRTQQEDSAVYLCASSLKGGTGELFFGEGSRLTVL.

V usage is TRBV5-1 and J usage is TRBJ2-1, with no clear D. Germline loops: CDR1 SGHRS, CDR2 YFSETQ. The CDR3 contains 14 residues. V shed 3 bases and J shed 7 bases, with 14 bases lying between them. The CDR3 nucleotides read TGCGCCAGCAGCTCGGACCCGGTGGGGAATGAGCAGTTCTTC. This codes for CASSSDPVGNEQFF.

The rearrangement uses TRBV5-1 and TRBJ2-3; D ambiguous. The CDR3 sequence is 12 residues long. Trimming removed 2 bases at V and 6 bases at J, with 7 bases between. The V gene's germline CDR1 is SGHRS and CDR2 YFSETQ. This CDR3 is CASSFQRDTQYF. The DNA for the CDR3 is TGCGCCAGCAGCTTCCAAAGGGATACGCAGTATTTT.

The chain carries TRBV19 and TRBJ1-4; 7 nucleotides line up with TRBD1. Germline V gene data show CDR1 as LNHDA and CDR2 as SQIVND (reference sequence). CDR3 size: 15 residues. With 5 bases clipped from V and 5 bases from J, the junction kept 8 bases outside the gene matches. The CDR3 nucleotides read TGTGCCAGTAGTCCAACAGGGGCTGCGAATGAAAAACTGTTTTTT. Translated: CASSPTGAANEKLFF.

This chain connects TRBV30 to TRBJ2-5, with D possibly matching TRBD1 (5 bases). Germline-derived CDR1 and CDR2 are GTSNPN and SVGIG (reference sequence). Trimming pared 4 bases from V and 7 bases from J, leaving 22 bases between. The CDR3 is 15 amino acids. This chain's CDR3 is CAWMSLRTREGTQYF. CDR3 bases: TGTGCCTGGATGTCCTTGAGGACAAGAGAAGGGACCCAGTACTTC. The full variable domain, in which reference TRBV30 and TRBJ2-5 provide the parts outside the CDR3, is SQTIHQWPATLVQPVGSPLSLECTVEGTSNPNLYWYRQAAGRGLQLLFYSVGIGQISSEVPQNLSASRPQDRQFILSSKKLLLSDSGFYLCAWMSLRTREGTQYFGPGTRLLVL.

The chain has TRBV19 and TRBJ1-2, with D unclear. V shed 5 bases and J shed 3 bases, with 13 bases lying between them. The length of the CDR3 is 14 residues. CDR1 is LNHDA and CDR2 is SQIVND in the germline V gene (reference sequence). CDR3 in DNA: TGTGCCAGTAGTGAGGGTCACTGGGACTATGGCTACACCTTC. This codes for CASSEGHWDYGYTF.

V is TRBV5-1 and J is TRBJ1-3; 7 positions agree with TRBD1. V was clipped by 3 bases and J by 4 bases; unmatched bases: 7. The germline CDR1 and CDR2 sequences are SGHRS and YFSETQ. The CDR3 consists of 15 residues. CDR3 region: CASSSEQGTGNTIYF. For the CDR3, the DNA is TGCGCCAGCAGCTCGGAACAGGGGACGGGAAACACCATATATTTT.

This clone occurred once. The chain joins TRBV19 to TRBJ2-3, with TRBD1 identical over 8 bases. The germline V gene encodes CDR1 LNHDA and CDR2 SQIVND (reference sequence). The CDR3 consists of 16 residues. V dropped 7 bases and J dropped 0; count of bases not matched to a gene: 9. The CDR3 coding sequence is TGTGCCAGTAACCCGGACAGGGACCATAGCACAGATACGCAGTATTTT. Its translation is CASNPDRDHSTDTQYF.

The count of this clone is one. This chain links TRBV7-2 with TRBJ1-4; perhaps TRBD1 as D (6 bases). Looked up from germline, CDR1 is SGHTA and CDR2 is FQGNSA. This CDR3 contains 15 residues. Trimming left V 1 base short and J 3 bases short, with 9 bases between. In DNA, the CDR3 is TGTGCCAGCAGCTTAGACAGGGCGGCTAATGAAAAACTGTTTTTT. Translated, it gives CASSLDRAANEKLFF. The complete variable domain, with remaining parts taken from reference TRBV7-2 and TRBJ1-4, reads GAGVSQSPSNKVTEKGKDVELRCDPISGHTALYWYRQSLGQGLEFLIYFQGNSAPDKSGLPSDRFSAERTGGSVSTLTIQRTQQEDSAVYLCASSLDRAANEKLFFGSGTQLSVL.

The chain carries TRBV6-6 and TRBJ2-7, with 7 bases that match TRBD1. V shed 0 bases, J shed 6 bases, and the junction held 11 bases outside the gene matches. The CDR3 extends over 16 amino acids. CDR1 and CDR2 from the germline V gene are MNHNY and SVGAGI (reference sequence). The CDR3 loop is CASSYSRQGRPFEQYF. Written as DNA, the CDR3 is TGTGCCAGCAGTTACTCCCGACAGGGAAGGCCTTTCGAGCAGTACTTC.

The chain combines TRBV10-3 with TRBJ2-5, with TRBD2 as a possible D gene (5 bases). CDR3 size: 12 residues. The V end lost 2 bases, the J end lost 10 bases, and 11 bases lay between the germline ends. CDR1 and CDR2 from the germline V gene are ENHRY and SYGVKD. CDR3: CAISEALDGQYF. CDR3 nucleotide sequence: TGTGCCATCAGTGAGGCACTAGACGGCCAGTACTTC.

The chain links TRBV28 to TRBJ2-3, with 9 bases identical to TRBD1. In germline, CDR1 is MDHEN, CDR2 SYDVKM. With V trimmed by 7 bases and J by 1 base, 9 bases remained unmatched. The CDR3 is 16 amino acids. In DNA, the CDR3 is TGTGCCAGCAATAACAGGGGGCGCCGGGGCACAGATACGCAGTATTTT. It translates to CASNNRGRRGTDTQYF.

A single count supports this clone. This sequence joins TRBV18 and TRBJ2-1, with D perhaps given as TRBD1 or TRBD2 (7 bases each). From germline, CDR1 is KGHSH and CDR2 LQKENI. The CDR3 totals 15 residues. The V end was cut by 3 bases, the J end by 8 bases, with 17 bases between. The chain's CDR3 is CASSPSGGDAYEQFF. CDR3 bases: TGTGCCAGCTCACCCTCAGGGGGGGATGCCTATGAGCAGTTCTTC.

The V gene is TRBV7-8, the J gene TRBJ2-1; perhaps TRBD2 as D (5 bases). From germline, CDR1 is SGHVS and CDR2 FQNEAQ. V lost 5 bases, J lost 10 bases, and 12 bases lay in between. The CDR3 is made up of 12 amino acids. The CDR3 reads CASSPGGGEQFF. CDR3 DNA: TGTGCCAGCAGCCCCGGAGGAGGAGAGCAGTTCTTC.

In this sample, this clone turned up once. The chain couples TRBV4-3 to TRBJ2-7, with a tentative D call TRBD1 (6 bases). CDR1 LGHNA and CDR2 YSLEER come from the germline V gene. This CDR3 is 17 amino acids long. V was trimmed by 0 bases and J by 0 bases, leaving 15 bases between them. This CDR3 reads CASSQDRSRDTSYEQYF. CDR3 coding DNA: TGCGCCAGCAGCCAAGATCGTAGCCGGGACACCTCCTACGAGCAGTACTTC.

This sequence joins TRBV2 and TRBJ1-1; a possible D gene is TRBD1 (5 bases). The CDR3 consists of 14 residues. The germline V gene encodes CDR1 SNHLY and CDR2 FYNNEI. V lost 5 bases and J 3 bases, leaving 13 bases between the germline ends. The DNA of the CDR3 is TGTGCCAGCAGTTCCGACAGTTTATACACTGAAGCTTTCTTT. This encodes CASSSDSLYTEAFF.

The chain has TRBV19 and TRBJ2-7; 8 positions match TRBD1. Germline CDR1 reads LNHDA; CDR2 reads SQIVND (reference sequence). V was pared by 9 bases and J by 0 bases, with 10 bases of the junction left unmatched. The CDR3 loop spans 15 amino acids. The CDR3 bases are TGTGCCAGCCCACCGGGGACAGGAGACTCCTACGAGCAGTACTTC. Translation: CASPPGTGDSYEQYF. Combining the CDR3 with reference TRBV19 and TRBJ2-7 gives the whole variable domain DGGITQSPKYLFRKEGQNVTLSCEQNLNHDAMYWYRQDPGQGLRLIYYSQIVNDFQKGDIAEGYSVSREKKESFPLTVTSAQKNPTAFYLCASPPGTGDSYEQYFGPGTRLTVT.

The chain carries TRBV7-8 and TRBJ1-5; TRBD1 agrees at 8 bases. The CDR3 covers 15 residues. Trimming at V came to 3 bases and at J to 4 bases, leaving 5 bases not matched to a gene. Germline lookup yields CDR1 SGHVS and CDR2 FQNEAQ. CDR3 nucleotide sequence: TGTGCCAGCAGCTTTACCAGGGGGCAAAATCAGCCCCAGCATTTT. It is translated as CASSFTRGQNQPQHF.

V gene TRBV15 combines with J gene TRBJ1-1; D is uncertain. The CDR3 sequence is 16 residues long. Trimming took off 0 bases at V and 1 base at J, with 12 bases between the two ends. The V gene's germline CDR1 is LNHNV and CDR2 YYDKDF (reference sequence). This CDR3 is CATSRDHEGWNTEAFF. Written as DNA, the CDR3 is TGTGCCACCAGCAGAGATCATGAAGGTTGGAACACTGAAGCTTTCTTT.

This clone is termed medium-sized. This rearrangement joins TRBV9 to TRBJ2-3; TRBD1 might be the D (5 bases). Trimming left V 0 bases short and J 0 bases short, with 8 bases between. The CDR3 is 15 amino acids. CDR1 is SGDLS and CDR2 is YYNGEE in the germline V gene. The CDR3 DNA follows: TGTGCCAGCAGCGTAGGGACACTAAGCACAGATACGCAGTATTTT. Its protein is CASSVGTLSTDTQYF. The full variable domain, its missing parts supplied by reference TRBV9 and TRBJ2-3, is DSGVTQTPKHLITATGQRVTLRCSPRSGDLSVYWYQQSLDQGLQFLIQYYNGEERAKGNILERFSAQQFPDLHSELNLSSLELGDSALYFCASSVGTLSTDTQYFGPGTRLTVL.

The chain carries TRBV9 and TRBJ2-5, with 7 bases lining up with TRBD1. The DNA end is a closer match to TRBJ2-7, so the J assignment may be wrong. The CDR3 contains 14 residues. Germline-derived CDR1 and CDR2 are SGDLS and YYNGEE. The CDR3 bases are TGTGCCAGCAGCGTAGGAGGGGGCCACTACGAGCAGTACTTC. This gives the protein CASSVGGGHYEQYF.

This chain joins TRBV5-3 and TRBJ1-5, with 7 bases fitting TRBD1. TRBV5-3 is an open reading frame whose function is uncertain. The trim removed 3 bases at V and 2 bases at J, leaving 11 bases unmatched. The CDR3 runs 17 residues. CDR3 in DNA: TGTGCCAGAAGCTACCACAGGGGTAGGGGCGGCAATCAGCCCCAGCATTTT. This sequence encodes CARSYHRGRGGNQPQHF.